The rows below give T cell receptor beta chains drawn from one sample of a study of Graves' ophthalmopathy and Graves' hyperthyroidism. TCRdb passed the multiplex PCR reads through MiXCR, listing each CDR3 protein once. The sample has about 1.2 million distinct CDR3 sequences, 36% seen once. The sequenced sample was peripheral blood or thyroid tissue (not recorded which). All receptors come from an adult man with Graves' hyperthyroidism. Both conserved end residues are part of each CDR3. Fields, in order: D gene, clone size, J gene, V gene, CDR3 DNA, CDR3 protein. D genes are given only for firm matches. Clone size is not always given. Where it is, it says once, few, many or a class for expanded clones.

NA few TRBJ2-5 TRBV5-5 TGTGCCAGCAGCTGGTCGTATGGGGCATCTGAGACCCAGTACTTC CASSWSYGASETQYF
NA NA TRBJ1-4 TRBV19 TGTGCCAGTAGGGGGCGCGGCCGGAATGAAAAACTGTTTTTT CASRGRGRNEKLFF
NA NA TRBJ2-2 TRBV11-1 TGTGCCAGCAGCTCTATCATAACAAACACCAGGGAGCTGTTTTTT CASSSIITNTRELFF
NA NA TRBJ2-2 TRBV7-8 TGTGCCAGCATCGAGGGACAGAACACCGGGGAGCTGTTTTTT CASIEGQNTGELFF
NA many TRBJ2-7 TRBV10-3 TGTGCCATCAGTGAGACCCAGGGATTCACCTACGAGCAGTACTTC CAISETQGFTYEQYF
TRBD1 NA TRBJ2-2 TRBV12-3/TRBV12-4 TGTGCCAGCACCCGGGACAGGGTTGGCGGGGAGCTGTTTTTT CASTRDRVGGELFF
TRBD1 many TRBJ1-2 TRBV6-5 TGTGCCAGCAGTGAGGACAGGGCAGCTTTCTACACCTTC CASSEDRAAFYTF
NA many TRBJ1-2 TRBV20-1 TGCAGTGCTAGAGTCCAGGGAGGCTATGGCTACACCTTC CSARVQGGYGYTF
NA NA TRBJ2-7 TRBV28 TGTGCCACCACCAAGAACAGTTACGAGCAGTACTTC CATTKNSYEQYF
NA few TRBJ1-6 TRBV19 TGTGCCAGTAGCATTGAAGACTCCTATAATTCACCCCTCCACTTT CASSIEDSYNSPLHF
NA once TRBJ2-5 TRBV2 TGTGCCAGTAGTATGGGGTTTCAAGAGACCCAGTACTTC CASSMGFQETQYF
NA few TRBJ1-5 TRBV6-2/TRBV6-3 TGTGCCAGCAGTTACGTGGGTACGGGCAATCAGCCCCAGCATTTT CASSYVGTGNQPQHF
TRBD1 many TRBJ1-4 TRBV7-8 TGTGCCAGCAGCAGAAGACAGGGGGCAGGTGAAAAACTGTTTTTT CASSRRQGAGEKLFF
NA NA TRBJ1-4 TRBV6-5 TGTGCCAGCAGCTCCCGGCCCAATGAAAAACTGTTTTTT CASSSRPNEKLFF
NA NA TRBJ1-5 TRBV27 TGTGCCAGCAGTTTGACCGGGGTGGGTCAGCCCCAGCATTTT CASSLTGVGQPQHF
NA NA TRBJ2-2 TRBV11-2 TGTGCCAGCAGCTTAGGGGTTGGGCCGAACACCGGGGAGCTGTTTTTT CASSLGVGPNTGELFF
TRBD1 NA TRBJ2-5 TRBV29-1 TGCAGCGTTGATATGGGACAGGGGGCATGGGAGGAGACCCAGTACTTC CSVDMGQGAWEETQYF
NA few TRBJ2-7 TRBV29-1 TGCAGCGTTGCGGCGGGACCCGGCGGGCACGAGCAGTACTTC CSVAAGPGGHEQYF
TRBD2 NA TRBJ2-5 TRBV7-2 TGTGCCAGCAGCTTCGTTAGCGGGAAAGAGACCCAGTACTTC CASSFVSGKETQYF
NA NA TRBJ1-2 TRBV10-3 TGTGCCATCAGTGAGTCGACGGCCTACTATGGCTACACCTTC CAISESTAYYGYTF
TRBD1 NA TRBJ2-7 TRBV7-2 TGTGCCAGCAGCTCAAACCCGGGACAGGGTCGATACGAGCAGTACTTC CASSSNPGQGRYEQYF
NA many TRBJ1-5 TRBV12-3/TRBV12-4 TGTGCCAGCAGTCCAAATCAAGTAAGGAATCAGCCCCAGCATTTT CASSPNQVRNQPQHF
TRBD1 few TRBJ2-2 TRBV11-2 TGTGCCAGCAGCACAGGGACAGGGGGAACCGGGGAGCTGTTTTTT CASSTGTGGTGELFF
NA many TRBJ2-7 TRBV19 TGTGCCAGTAGTATTCAAGCGGAGAGCTCCTACGAGCAGTACTTC CASSIQAESSYEQYF
NA few TRBJ2-5 TRBV30 TGTGCCTGGAGTGTATTCGCAGGCGAGACCCAGTACTTC CAWSVFAGETQYF
NA few TRBJ1-1 TRBV15 TGTGCCACCAGCAGAGTGGGAGGGTCGACCACTGAAGCTTTCTTT CATSRVGGSTTEAFF
NA NA TRBJ2-2 TRBV29-1 TGCAGCGTTGGGGTGCTGTTTTTT CSVGVLFF
NA NA TRBJ1-5 TRBV6-6 TGTGCCAGCAGAACAGCAGGGCGACAGCCCCAGCATTTT CASRTAGRQPQHF
TRBD2 NA TRBJ2-7 TRBV10-3 TGTGCCAGCAGCGACAAGACTAGCGGCATTTGGGAGCAGTACTTC CASSDKTSGIWEQYF
NA NA TRBJ2-5 TRBV2 TGTGCCAGCATGAGGGGACAAATGGAGACCCAGTACTTC CASMRGQMETQYF
NA NA TRBJ1-1 TRBV11-2 TGTGCCATCGAAAGACGTGTGGCTGAAGCTTTCTTT CAIERRVAEAFF